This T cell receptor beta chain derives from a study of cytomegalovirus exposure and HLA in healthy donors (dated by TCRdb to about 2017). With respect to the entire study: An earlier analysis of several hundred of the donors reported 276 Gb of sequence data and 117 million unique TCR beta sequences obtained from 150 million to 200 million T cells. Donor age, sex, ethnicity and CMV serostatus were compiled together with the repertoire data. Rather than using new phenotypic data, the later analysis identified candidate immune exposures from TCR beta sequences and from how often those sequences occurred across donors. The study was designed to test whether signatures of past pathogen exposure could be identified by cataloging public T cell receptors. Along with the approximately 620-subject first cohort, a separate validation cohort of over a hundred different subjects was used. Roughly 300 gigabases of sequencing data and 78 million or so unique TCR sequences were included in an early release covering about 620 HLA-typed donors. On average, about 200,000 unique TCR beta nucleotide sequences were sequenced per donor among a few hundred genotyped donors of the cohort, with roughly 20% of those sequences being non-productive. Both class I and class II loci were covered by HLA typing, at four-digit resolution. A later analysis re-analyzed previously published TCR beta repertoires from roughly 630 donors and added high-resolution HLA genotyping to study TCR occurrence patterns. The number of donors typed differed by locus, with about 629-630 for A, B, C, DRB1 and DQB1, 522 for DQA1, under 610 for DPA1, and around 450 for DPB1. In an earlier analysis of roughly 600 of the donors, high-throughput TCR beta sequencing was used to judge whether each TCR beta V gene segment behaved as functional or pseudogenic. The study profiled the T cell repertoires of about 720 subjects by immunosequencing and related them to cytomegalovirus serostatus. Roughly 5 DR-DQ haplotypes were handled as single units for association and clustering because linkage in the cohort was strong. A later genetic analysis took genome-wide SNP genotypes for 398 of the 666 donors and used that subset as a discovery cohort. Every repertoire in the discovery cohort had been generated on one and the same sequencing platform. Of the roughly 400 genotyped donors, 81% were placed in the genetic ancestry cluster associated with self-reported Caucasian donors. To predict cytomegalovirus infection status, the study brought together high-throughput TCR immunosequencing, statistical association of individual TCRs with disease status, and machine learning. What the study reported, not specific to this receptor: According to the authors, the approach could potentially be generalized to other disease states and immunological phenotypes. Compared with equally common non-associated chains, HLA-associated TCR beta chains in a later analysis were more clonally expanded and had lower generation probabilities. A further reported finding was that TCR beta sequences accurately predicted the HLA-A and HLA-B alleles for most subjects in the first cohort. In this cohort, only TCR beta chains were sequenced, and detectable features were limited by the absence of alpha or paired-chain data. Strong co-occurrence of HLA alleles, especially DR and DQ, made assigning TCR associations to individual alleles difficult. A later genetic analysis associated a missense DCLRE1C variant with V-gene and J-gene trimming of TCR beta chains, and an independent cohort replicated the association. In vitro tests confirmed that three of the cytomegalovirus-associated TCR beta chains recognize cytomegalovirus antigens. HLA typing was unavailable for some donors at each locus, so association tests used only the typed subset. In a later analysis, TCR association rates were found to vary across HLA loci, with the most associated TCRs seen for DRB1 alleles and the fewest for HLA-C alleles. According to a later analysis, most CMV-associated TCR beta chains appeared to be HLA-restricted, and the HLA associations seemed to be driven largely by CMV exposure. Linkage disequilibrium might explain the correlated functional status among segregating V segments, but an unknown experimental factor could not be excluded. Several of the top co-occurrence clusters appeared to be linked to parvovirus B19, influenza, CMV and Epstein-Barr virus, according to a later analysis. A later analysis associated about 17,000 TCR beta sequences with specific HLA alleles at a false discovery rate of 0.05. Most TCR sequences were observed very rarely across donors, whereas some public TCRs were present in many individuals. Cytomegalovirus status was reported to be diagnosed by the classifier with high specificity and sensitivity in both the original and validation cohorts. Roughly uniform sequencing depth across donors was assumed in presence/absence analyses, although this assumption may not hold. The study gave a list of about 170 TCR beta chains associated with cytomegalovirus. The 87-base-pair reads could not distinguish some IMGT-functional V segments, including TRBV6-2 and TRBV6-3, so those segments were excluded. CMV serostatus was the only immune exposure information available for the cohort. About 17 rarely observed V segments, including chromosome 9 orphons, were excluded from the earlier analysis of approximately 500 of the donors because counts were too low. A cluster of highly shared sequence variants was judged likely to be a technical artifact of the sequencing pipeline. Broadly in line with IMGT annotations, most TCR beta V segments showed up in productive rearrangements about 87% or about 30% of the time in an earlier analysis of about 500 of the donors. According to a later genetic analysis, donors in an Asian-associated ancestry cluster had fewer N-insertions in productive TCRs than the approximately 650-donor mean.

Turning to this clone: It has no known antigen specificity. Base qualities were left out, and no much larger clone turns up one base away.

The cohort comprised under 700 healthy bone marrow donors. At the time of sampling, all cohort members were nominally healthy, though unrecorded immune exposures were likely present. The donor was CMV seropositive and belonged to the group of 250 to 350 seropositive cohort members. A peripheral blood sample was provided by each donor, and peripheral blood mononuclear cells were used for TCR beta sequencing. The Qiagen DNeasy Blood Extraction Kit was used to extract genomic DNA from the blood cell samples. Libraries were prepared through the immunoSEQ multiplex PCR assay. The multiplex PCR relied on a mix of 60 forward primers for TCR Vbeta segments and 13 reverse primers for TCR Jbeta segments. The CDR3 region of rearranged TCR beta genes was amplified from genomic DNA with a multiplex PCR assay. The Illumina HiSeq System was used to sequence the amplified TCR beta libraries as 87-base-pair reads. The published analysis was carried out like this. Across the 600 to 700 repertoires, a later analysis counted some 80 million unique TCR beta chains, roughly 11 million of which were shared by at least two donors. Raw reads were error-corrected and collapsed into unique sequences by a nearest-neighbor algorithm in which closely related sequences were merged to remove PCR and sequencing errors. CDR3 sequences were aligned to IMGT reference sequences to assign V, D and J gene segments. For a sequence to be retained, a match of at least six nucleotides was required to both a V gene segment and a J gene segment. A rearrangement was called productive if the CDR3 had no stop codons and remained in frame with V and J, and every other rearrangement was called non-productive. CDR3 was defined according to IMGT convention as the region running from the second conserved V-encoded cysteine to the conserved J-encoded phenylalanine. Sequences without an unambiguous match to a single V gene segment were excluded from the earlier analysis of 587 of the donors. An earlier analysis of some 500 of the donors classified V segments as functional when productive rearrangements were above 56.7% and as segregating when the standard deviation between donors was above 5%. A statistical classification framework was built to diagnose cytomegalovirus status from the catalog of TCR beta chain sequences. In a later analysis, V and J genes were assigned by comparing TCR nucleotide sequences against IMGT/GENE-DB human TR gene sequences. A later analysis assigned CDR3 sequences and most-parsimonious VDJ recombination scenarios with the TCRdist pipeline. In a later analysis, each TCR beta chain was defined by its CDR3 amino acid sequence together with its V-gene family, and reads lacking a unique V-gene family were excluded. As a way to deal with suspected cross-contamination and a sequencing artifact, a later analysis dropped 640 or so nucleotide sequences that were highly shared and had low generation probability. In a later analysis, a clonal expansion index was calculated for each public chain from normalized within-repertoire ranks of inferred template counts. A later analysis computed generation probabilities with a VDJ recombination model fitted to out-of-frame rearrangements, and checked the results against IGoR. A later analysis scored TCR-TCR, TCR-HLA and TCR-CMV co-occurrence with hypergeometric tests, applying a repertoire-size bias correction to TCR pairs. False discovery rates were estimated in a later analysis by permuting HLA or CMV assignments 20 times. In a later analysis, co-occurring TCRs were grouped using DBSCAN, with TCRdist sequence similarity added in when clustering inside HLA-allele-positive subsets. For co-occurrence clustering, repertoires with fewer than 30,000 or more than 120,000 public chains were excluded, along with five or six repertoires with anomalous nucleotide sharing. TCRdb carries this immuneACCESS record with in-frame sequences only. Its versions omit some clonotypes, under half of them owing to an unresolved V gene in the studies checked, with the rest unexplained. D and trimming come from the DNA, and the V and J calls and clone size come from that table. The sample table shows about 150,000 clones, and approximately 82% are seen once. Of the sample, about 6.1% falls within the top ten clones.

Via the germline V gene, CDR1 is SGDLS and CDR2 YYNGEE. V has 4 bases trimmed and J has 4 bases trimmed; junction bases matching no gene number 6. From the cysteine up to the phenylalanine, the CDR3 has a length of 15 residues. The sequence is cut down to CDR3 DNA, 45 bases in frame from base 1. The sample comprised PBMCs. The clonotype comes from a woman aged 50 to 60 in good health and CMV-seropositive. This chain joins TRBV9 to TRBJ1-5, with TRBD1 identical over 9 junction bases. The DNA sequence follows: TGTGCCAGCAGCCTCGGGACAGGGAATAATCAGCCCCAGCATTTT. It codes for CASSLGTGNNQPQHF.